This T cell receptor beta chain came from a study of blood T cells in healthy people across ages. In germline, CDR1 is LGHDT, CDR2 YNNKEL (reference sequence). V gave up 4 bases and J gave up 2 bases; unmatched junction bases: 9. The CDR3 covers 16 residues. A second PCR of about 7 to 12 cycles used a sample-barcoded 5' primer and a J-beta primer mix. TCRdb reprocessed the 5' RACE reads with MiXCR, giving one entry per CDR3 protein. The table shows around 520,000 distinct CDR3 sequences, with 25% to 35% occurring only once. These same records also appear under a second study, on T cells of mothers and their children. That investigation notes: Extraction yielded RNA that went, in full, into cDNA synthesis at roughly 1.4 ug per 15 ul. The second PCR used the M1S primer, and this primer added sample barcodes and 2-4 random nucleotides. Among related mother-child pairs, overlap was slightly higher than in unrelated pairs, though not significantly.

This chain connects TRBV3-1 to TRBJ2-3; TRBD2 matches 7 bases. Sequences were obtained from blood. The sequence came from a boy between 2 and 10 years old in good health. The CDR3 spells CASSPFPGRITDTQYF. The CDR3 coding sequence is TGTGCCAGCAGCCCCTTTCCCGGGAGGATCACAGATACGCAGTATTTT.